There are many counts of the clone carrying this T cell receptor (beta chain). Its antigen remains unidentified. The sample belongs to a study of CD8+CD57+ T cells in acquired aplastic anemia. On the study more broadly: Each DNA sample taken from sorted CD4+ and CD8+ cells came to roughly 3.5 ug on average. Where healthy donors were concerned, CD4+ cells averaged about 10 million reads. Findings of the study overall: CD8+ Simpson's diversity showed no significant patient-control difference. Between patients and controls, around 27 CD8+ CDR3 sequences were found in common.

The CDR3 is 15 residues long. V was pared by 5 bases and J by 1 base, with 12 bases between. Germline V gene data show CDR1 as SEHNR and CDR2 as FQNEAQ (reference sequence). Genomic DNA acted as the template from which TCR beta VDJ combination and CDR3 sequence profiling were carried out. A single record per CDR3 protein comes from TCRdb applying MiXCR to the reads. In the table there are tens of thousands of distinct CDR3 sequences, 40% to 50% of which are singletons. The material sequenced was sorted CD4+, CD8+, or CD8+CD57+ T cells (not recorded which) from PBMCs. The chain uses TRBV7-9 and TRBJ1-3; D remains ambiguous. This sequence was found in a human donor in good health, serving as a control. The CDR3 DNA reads TGTGCCAGCAGCCCATGGGCAGGATCTGGAAACACCATATATTTT. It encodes CASSPWAGSGNTIYF.